This T cell receptor beta chain was sequenced in a study of monozygotic twins with inflammatory bowel disease. CDR1 MGHRA and CDR2 YSYEKL come from the germline V gene. The CDR3 is made up of 17 amino acids. TCRdb derives one entry per CDR3 protein from the 5' RACE reads, leaving out DNA. The table gives about 450,000 distinct CDR3 sequences; the top ten clones make up 2% to 3% of it. The gene calls are TRBV4-1 and TRBJ1-5; the TCRdb call, TRBD1, lacks DNA for checking. The sequenced sample consisted of blood. The receptor was derived from a human donor with ulcerative colitis or Crohn's disease, or a healthy co-twin of an affected twin (not recorded which). The CDR3 protein is CASSQEGRRGSNQPQHF.